This T cell receptor beta chain was sequenced for a study of regulatory T cells in long-lasting Graves disease. Regarding the study as a whole: New patients shared approximately 970 public clonotypes, and persistent patients shared more, with over 2,500.

This clonotype showed up many times. The antigen remains undetermined. Both iRepertoire HTBI primers and Arm-PCR of CDR3 regions were used to build the TCR beta libraries. In TCRdb, the multiplex PCR reads were re-called with MiXCR into one record per CDR3 protein. The sample records about 540,000 distinct CDR3 sequences, approximately 15% being singletons. CDR3 length: 16 amino acids. Trimming stripped 2 bases from V and 0 bases from J, with 12 bases between. The V gene's germline CDR1 is MNHEY and CDR2 SMNVEV (reference sequence). The time point was: newly diagnosed GD, antithyroid drugs for less than 3 months. PBMC RNA served as the TCR library source. The same sample was also used in a study of T cells in Graves' hyperthyroidism and ophthalmopathy.

The chain combines TRBV27 with TRBJ2-3; D call uncertain. The material was peripheral blood mononuclear cells (PBMCs), obtained at new diagnosis, from a patient treated with antithyroid drugs. The receptor comes from a man aged 30-40 years with Graves disease. The CDR3 is CASSLRLAASTDTQYF. As DNA, the CDR3 is TGTGCCAGCAGTTTAAGGTTGGCGGCTAGCACAGATACGCAGTATTTT.